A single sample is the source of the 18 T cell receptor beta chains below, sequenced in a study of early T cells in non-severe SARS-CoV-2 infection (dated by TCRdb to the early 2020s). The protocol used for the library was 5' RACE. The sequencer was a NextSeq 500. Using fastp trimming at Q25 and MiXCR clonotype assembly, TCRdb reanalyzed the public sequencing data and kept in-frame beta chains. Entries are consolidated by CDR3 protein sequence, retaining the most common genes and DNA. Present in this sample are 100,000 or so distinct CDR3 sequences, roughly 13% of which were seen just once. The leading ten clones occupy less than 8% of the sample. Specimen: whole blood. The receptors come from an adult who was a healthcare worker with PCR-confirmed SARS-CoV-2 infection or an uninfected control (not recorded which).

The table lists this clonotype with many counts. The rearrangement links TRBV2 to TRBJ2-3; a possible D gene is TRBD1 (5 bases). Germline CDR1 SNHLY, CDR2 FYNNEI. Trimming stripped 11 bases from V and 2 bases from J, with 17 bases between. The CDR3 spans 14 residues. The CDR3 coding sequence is TGTGCCGGCCTAAGGACATCGACCACAGATACGCAGTATTTT. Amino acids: CAGLRTSTTDTQYF.

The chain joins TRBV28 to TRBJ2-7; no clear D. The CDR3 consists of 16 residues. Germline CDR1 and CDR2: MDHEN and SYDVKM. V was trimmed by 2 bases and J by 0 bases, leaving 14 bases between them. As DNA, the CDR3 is TGTGCCAGCAGTTTAGGGCCCCGAGAGAGCTCCTACGAGCAGTACTTC. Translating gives CASSLGPRESSYEQYF.

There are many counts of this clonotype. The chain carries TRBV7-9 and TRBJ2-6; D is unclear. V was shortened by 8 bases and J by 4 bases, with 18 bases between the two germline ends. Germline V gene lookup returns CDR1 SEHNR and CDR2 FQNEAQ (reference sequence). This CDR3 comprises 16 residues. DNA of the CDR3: TGTGCCAGCCGCGACGGGTCACTGAGGGGGGCCAACGTCCTGACTTTC. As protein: CASRDGSLRGANVLTF.

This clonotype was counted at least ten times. This chain's CDR3 is CASSFGSLRGPDTQYF. The CDR3 DNA reads as TGCGCCAGCAGTTTTGGATCTCTCAGGGGGCCAGATACGCAGTATTTT. The chain links TRBV5-1 to TRBJ2-3; TRBD1 matches 8 bases. CDR3 length: 16 residues. Germline V gene data show CDR1 as SGHRS and CDR2 as YFSETQ. The V segment lost 5 bases and the J segment 4 bases; nucleotides outside the gene matches: 12.

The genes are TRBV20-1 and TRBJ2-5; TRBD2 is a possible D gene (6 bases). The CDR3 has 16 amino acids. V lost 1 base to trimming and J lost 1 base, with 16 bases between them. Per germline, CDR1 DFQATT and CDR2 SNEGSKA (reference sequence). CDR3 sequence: CSARGGGLSGQETQYF. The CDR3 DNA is TGCAGTGCTAGAGGGGGAGGACTGAGCGGCCAAGAGACCCAGTACTTC.

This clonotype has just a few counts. The CDR3 bases are TGTGCCAGCAGTCTAGCGGGAGGCTACAATGAGCAGTTCTTC. As protein: CASSLAGGYNEQFF. V is TRBV6-2 or TRBV6-3 and J is TRBJ2-1; 11 bases line up with TRBD2. In germline, CDR1 is MNHEY, CDR2 SVGEGT. Unmatched junction bases numbered 0, after V lost 5 bases and J lost 3 bases. The CDR3 totals 14 residues.

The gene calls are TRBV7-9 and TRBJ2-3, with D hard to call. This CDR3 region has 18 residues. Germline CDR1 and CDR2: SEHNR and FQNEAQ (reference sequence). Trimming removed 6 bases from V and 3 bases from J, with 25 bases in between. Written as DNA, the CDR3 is TGTGCCAGCAGTCAACAAGGACGGAGCTGGACCTCAACAGATACGCAGTATTTT. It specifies CASSQQGRSWTSTDTQYF.

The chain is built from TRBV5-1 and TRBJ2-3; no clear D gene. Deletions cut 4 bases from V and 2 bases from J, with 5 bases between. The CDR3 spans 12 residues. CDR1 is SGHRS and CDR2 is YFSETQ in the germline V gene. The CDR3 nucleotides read TGCGCCAGCAGCGCCACCACAGATACGCAGTATTTT. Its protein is CASSATTDTQYF.

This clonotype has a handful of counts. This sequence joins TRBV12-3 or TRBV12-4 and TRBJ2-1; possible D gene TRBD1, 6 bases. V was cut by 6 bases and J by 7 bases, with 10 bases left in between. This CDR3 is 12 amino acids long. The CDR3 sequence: CASSIQGNEQFF. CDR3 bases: TGTGCCAGCAGCATACAGGGAAATGAGCAGTTCTTC.

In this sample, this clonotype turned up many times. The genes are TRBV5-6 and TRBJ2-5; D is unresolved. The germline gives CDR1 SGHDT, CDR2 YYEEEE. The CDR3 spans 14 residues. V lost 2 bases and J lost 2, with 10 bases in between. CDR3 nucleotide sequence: TGTGCCAGCAGCTTAGAAGCCAGACAAGAGACCCAGTACTTC. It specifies CASSLEARQETQYF.

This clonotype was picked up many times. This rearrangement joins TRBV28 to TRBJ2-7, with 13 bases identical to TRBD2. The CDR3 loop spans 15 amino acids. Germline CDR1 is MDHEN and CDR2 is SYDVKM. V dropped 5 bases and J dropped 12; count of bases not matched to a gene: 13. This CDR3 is CASSPPRTSGRRPYF. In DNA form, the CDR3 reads TGTGCCAGCAGTCCCCCCCGGACTAGCGGGAGACGTCCGTACTTC.

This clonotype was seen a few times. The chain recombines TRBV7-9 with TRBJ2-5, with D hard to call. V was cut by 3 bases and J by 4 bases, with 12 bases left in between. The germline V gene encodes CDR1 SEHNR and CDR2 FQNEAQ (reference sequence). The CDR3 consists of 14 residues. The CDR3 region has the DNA TGTGCCAGCAGCTTGCCTACGACCACAGAGACCCAGTACTTC. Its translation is CASSLPTTTETQYF.

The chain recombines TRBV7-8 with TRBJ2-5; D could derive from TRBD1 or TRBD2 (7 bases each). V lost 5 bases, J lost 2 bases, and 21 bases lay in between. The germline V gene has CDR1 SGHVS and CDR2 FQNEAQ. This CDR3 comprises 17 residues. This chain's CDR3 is CASSPQGGASGQETQYF. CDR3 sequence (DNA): TGTGCCAGCAGCCCCCAGGGGGGGGCTAGCGGACAAGAGACCCAGTACTTC.

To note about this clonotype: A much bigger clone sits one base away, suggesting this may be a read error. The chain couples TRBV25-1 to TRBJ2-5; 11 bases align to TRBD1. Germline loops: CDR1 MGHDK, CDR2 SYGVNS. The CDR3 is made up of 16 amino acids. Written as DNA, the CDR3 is TGTGCCAGCAGTGAATTCCGGACAGGGGGCCAAGAGACCCTGTACTTC. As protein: CASSEFRTGGQETLYF.

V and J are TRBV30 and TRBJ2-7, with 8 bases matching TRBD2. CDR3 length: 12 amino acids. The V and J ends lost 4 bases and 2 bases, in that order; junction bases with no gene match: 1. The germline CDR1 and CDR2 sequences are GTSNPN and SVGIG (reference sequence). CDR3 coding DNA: TGTGCCTGGAAGGGACTAGCCTACGAGCAGTACTTC. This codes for CAWKGLAYEQYF.

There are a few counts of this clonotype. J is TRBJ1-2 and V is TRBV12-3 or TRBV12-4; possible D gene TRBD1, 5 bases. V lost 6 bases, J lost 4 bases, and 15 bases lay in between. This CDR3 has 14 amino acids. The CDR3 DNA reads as TGTGCCAGCAGGCCGGCCGGGACCCTCTATGGCTACACCTTC. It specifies CASRPAGTLYGYTF.

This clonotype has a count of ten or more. The CDR3 sequence: CSWRGGYGYTF. As DNA, the CDR3 is TGCAGCTGGAGGGGTGGCTATGGCTACACCTTC. The V call is TRBV20-1, the J call TRBJ1-2; D might be TRBD1 (5 bases). Looked up from germline, CDR1 is DFQATT and CDR2 is SNEGSKA (reference sequence). The CDR3 sequence is 11 residues long.

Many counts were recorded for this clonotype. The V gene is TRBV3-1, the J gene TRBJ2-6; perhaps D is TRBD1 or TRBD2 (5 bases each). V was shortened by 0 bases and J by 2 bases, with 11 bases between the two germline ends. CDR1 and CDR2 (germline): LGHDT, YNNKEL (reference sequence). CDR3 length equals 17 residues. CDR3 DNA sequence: TGTGCCAGCAGCCAAGACCCTCGAGGGGCTGGGGCCAACGTCCTGACTTTC. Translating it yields CASSQDPRGAGANVLTF.